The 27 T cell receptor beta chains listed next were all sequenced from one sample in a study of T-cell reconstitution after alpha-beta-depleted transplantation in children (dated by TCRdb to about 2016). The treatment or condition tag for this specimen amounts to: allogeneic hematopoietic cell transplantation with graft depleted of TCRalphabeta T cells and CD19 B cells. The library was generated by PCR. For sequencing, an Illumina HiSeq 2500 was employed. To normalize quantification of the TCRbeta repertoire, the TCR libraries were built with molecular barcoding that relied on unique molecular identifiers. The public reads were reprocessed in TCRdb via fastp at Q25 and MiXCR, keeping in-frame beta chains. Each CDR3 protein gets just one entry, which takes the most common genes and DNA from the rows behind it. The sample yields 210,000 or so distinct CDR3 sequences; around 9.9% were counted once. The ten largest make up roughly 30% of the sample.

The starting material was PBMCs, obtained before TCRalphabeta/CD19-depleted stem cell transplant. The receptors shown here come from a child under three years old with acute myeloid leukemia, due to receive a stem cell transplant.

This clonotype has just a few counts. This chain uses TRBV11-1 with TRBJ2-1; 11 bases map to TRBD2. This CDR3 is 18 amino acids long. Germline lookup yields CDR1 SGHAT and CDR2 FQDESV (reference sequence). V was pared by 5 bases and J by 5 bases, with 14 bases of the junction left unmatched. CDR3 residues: CASSPVAAGLAGNNEQFF. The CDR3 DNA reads TGTGCCAGCAGCCCCGTAGCGGCTGGACTAGCGGGTAACAATGAGCAGTTCTTC.

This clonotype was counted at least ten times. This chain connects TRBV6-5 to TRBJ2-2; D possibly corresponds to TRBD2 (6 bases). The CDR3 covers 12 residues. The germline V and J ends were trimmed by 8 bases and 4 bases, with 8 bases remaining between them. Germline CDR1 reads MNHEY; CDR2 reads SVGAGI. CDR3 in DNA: TGTGCCAGCGAGGGAGGCACCGGGGAGCTGTTTTTT. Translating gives CASEGGTGELFF.

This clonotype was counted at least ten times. For the CDR3, the DNA is TGTGCCAGCAGCTGGGACAGGGGCGCAACACTAAACACTGAAGCTTTCTTT. Protein: CASSWDRGATLNTEAFF. V and J are TRBV28 and TRBJ1-1; TRBD1 aligns across 10 bases. The CDR3 has 17 residues. V dropped 6 bases and J dropped 2; count of bases not matched to a gene: 12. Germline V gene data show CDR1 as MDHEN and CDR2 as SYDVKM.

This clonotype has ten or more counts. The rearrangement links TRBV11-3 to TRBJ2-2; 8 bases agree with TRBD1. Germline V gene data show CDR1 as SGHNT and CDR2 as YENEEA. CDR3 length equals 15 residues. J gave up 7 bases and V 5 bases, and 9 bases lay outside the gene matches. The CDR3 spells CASSLLQGGNGELFF. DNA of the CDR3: TGTGCCAGCAGCCTGTTACAGGGGGGAAACGGGGAGCTGTTTTTT. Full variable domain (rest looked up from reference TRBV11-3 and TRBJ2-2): EAGVVQSPRYKIIEKKQPVAFWCNPISGHNTLYWYLQNLGQGPELLIRYENEEAVDDSQLPKDRFSAERLKGVDSTLKIQPAELGDSAVYLCASSLLQGGNGELFFGEGSRLTVL.

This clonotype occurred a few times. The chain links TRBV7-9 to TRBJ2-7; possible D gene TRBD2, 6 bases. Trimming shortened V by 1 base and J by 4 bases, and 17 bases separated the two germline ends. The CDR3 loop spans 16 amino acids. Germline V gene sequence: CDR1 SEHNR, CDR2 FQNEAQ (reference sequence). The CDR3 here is CASSLGWRGVEYEQYF. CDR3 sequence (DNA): TGTGCCAGCAGCTTAGGGTGGAGGGGAGTCGAATACGAGCAGTACTTC.

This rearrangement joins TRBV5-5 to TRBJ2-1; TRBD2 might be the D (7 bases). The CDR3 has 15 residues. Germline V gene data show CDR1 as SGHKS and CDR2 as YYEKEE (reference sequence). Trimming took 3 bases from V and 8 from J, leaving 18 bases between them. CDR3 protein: CASSWGGGSMDEQFF. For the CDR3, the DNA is TGTGCCAGCAGCTGGGGGGGCGGGAGTATGGATGAGCAGTTCTTC.

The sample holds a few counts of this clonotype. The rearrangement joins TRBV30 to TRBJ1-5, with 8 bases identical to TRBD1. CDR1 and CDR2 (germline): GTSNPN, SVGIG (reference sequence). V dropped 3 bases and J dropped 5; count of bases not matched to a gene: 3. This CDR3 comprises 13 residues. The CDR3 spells CAWSHRGYQPQHF. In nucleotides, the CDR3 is TGTGCCTGGAGCCACAGGGGGTATCAGCCCCAGCATTTT.

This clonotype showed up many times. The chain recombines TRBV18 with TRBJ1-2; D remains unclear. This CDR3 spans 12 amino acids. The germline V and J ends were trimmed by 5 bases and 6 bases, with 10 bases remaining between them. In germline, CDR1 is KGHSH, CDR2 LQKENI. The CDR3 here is CASSMLADGYTF. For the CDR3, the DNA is TGTGCCAGCTCAATGCTCGCTGATGGCTACACCTTC. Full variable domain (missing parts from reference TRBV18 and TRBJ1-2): NAGVMQNPRHLVRRRGQEARLRCSPMKGHSHVYWYRQLPEEGLKFMVYLQKENIIDESGMPKERFSAEFPKEGPSILRIQQVVRGDSAAYFCASSMLADGYTFGSGTRLTVV.

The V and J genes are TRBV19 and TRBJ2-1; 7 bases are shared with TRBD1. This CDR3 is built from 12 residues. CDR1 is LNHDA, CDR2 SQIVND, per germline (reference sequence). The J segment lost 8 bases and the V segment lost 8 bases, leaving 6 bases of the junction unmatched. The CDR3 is CASSHRGDEQFF. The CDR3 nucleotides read TGTGCCAGTTCTCACAGGGGAGATGAGCAGTTCTTC. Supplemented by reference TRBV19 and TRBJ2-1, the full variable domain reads DGGITQSPKYLFRKEGQNVTLSCEQNLNHDAMYWYRQDPGQGLRLIYYSQIVNDFQKGDIAEGYSVSREKKESFPLTVTSAQKNPTAFYLCASSHRGDEQFFGPGTRLTVL.

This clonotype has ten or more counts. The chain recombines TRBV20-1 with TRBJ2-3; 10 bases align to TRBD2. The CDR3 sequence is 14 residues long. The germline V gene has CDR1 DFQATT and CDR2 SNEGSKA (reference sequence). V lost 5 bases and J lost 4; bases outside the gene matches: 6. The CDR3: CSAPAGGSPDTQYF. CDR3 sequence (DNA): TGCAGTGCTCCAGCGGGAGGGTCCCCAGATACGCAGTATTTT.

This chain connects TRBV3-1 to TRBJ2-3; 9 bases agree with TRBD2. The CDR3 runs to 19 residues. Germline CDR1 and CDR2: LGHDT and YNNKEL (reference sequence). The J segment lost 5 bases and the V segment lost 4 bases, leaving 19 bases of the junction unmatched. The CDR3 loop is CASSPPPQREVRLKDTQYF. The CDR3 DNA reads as TGTGCCAGCAGCCCCCCCCCTCAGCGGGAGGTCCGGTTGAAAGATACGCAGTATTTT.

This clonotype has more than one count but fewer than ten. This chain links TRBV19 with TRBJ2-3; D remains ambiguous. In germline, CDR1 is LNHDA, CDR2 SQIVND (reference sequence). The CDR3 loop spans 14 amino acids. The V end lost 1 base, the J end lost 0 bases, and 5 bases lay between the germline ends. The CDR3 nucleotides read TGTGCCAGTAGTATAGCGTCGAGCACAGATACGCAGTATTTT. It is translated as CASSIASSTDTQYF.

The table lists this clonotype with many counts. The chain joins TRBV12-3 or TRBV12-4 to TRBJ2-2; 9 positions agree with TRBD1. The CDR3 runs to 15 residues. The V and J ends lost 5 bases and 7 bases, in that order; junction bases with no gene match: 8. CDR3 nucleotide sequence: TGTGCCAGCAGTGCCAACAGGGGGCGGTACGGGGAGCTGTTTTTT. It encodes CASSANRGRYGELFF.

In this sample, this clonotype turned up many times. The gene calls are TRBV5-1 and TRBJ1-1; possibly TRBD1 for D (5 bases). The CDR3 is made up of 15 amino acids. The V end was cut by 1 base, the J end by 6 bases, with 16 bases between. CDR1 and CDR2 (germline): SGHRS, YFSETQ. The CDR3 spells CASSLTLPGIAEAFF. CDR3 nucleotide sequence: TGCGCCAGCAGCTTGACGCTTCCAGGGATCGCTGAAGCTTTCTTT. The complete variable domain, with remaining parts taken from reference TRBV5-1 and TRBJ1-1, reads KAGVTQTPRYLIKTRGQQVTLSCSPISGHRSVSWYQQTPGQGLQFLFEYFSETQRNKGNFPGRFSGRQFSNSRSEMNVSTLELGDSALYLCASSLTLPGIAEAFFGQGTRLTVV.

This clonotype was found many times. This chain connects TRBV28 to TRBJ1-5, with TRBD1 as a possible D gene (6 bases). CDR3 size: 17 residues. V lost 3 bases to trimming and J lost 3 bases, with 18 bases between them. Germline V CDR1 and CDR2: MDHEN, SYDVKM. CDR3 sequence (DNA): TGTGCCAGCAGTTTTAATTATGCTAGGGGGGACAATCAGCCCCAGCATTTT. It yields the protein CASSFNYARGDNQPQHF.

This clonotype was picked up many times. The CDR3 DNA reads as TGTGCCACCAGCAGCGACAGGGGATACACTGAAGCTTTCTTT. It is translated as CATSSDRGYTEAFF. The chain couples TRBV15 to TRBJ1-1, with 8 bases matching TRBD1. V shed 3 bases and J 3 bases; nucleotides not matched to a gene: 3. CDR1 is LNHNV, CDR2 YYDKDF, per germline (reference sequence). The CDR3 has 14 amino acids.

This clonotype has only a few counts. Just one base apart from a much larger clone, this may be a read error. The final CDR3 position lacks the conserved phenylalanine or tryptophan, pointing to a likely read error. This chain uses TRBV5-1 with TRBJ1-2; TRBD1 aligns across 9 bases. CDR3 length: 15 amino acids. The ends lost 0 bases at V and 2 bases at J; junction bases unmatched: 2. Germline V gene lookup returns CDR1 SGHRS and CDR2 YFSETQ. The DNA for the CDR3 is TGCGCCAGCAGCTTGGACGGGACAGGGAACTATGGCTACACCTAC. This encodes CASSLDGTGNYGYTY.

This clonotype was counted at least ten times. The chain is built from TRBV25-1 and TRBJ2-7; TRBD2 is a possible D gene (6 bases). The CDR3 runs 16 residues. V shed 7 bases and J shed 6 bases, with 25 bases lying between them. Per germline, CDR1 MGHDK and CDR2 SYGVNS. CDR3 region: CASTEGKTRFRCEQYF. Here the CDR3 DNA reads TGTGCCAGCACCGAGGGGAAGACTAGGTTTCGATGCGAGCAGTACTTC.

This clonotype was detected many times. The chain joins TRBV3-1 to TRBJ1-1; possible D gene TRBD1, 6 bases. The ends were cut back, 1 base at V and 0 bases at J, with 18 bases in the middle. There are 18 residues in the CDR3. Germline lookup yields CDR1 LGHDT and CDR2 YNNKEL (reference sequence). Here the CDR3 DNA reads TGTGCCAGCAGCCAAGTTCGGCGGCGGGGGCGGCTGAACACTGAAGCTTTCTTT. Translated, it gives CASSQVRRRGRLNTEAFF.

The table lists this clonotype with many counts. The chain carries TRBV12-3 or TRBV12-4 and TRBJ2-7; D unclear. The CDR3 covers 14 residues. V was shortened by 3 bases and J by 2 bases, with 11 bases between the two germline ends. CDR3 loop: CASSFRAGAYEQYF. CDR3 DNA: TGTGCCAGCAGTTTTAGGGCAGGAGCCTACGAGCAGTACTTC.

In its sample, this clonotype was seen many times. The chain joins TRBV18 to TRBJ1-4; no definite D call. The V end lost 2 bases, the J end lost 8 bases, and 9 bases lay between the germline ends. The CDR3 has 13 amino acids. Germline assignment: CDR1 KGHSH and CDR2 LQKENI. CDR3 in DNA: TGTGCCAGCTCACCAAACGGAGGGGAAAAACTGTTTTTT. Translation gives CASSPNGGEKLFF.

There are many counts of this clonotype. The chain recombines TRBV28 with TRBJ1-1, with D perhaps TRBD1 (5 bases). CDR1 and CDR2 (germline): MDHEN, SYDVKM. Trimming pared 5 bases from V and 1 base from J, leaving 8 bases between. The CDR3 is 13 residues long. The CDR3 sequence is CASSPGQNTEAFF. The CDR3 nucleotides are TGTGCCAGCAGTCCCGGACAGAACACTGAAGCTTTCTTT.

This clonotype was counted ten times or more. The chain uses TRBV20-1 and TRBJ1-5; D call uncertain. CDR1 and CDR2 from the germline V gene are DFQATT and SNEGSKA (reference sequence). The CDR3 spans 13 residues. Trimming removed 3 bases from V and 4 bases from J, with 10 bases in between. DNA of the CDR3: TGCAGTGCTAGTATGACAAGGAATCAGCCCCAGCATTTT. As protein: CSASMTRNQPQHF.

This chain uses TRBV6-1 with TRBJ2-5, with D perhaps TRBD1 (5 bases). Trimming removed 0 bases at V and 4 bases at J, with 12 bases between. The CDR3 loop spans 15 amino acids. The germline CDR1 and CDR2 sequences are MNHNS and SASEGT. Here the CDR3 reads CASSEAGAGRETQYF. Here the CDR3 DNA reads TGTGCCAGCAGTGAAGCGGGTGCAGGGCGAGAGACCCAGTACTTC.

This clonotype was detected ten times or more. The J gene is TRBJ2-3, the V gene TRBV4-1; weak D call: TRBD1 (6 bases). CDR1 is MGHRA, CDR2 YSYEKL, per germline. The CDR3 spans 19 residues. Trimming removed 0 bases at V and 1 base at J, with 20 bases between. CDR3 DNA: TGCGCCAGCAGCCAAGATCAAGTTAGGGGGATCAGGGGCACAGATACGCAGTATTTT. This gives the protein CASSQDQVRGIRGTDTQYF.

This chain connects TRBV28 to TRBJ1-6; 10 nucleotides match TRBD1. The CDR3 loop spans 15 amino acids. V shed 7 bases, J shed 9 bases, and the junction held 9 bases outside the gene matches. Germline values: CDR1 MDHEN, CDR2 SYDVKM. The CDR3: CASTSGQGGISPLHF. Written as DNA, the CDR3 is TGTGCCAGCACCTCAGGACAGGGGGGGATTTCACCCCTCCACTTT.

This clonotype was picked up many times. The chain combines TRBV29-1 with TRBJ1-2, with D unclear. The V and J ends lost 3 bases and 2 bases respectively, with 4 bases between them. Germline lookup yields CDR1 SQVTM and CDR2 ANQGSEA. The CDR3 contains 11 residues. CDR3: CSVESNYGYTF. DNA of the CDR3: TGCAGCGTTGAGTCAAACTATGGCTACACCTTC.